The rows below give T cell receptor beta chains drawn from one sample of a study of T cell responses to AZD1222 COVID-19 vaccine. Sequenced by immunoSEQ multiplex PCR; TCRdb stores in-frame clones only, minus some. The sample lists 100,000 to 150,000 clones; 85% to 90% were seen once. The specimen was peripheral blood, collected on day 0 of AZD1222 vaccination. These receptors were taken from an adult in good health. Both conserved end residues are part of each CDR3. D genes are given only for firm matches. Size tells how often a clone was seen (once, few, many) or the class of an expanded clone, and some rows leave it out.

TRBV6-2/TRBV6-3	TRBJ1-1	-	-	TGTGCCAGCAGTTACTCTACAGGAGCTGAAGCTTTCTTT	CASSYSTGAEAFF
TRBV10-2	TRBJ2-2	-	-	TGCGCCAGCTCCCTCCCGAACACCGGGGAGCTGTTTTTT	CASSLPNTGELFF
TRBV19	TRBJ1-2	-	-	TGTGCCAGTAACCTTATAGGGGGAGTCTATGGCTACACCTTC	CASNLIGGVYGYTF
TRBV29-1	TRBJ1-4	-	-	TGCAGCGTTGCATCCGCCCCTAATGAAAAACTGTTTTTT	CSVASAPNEKLFF
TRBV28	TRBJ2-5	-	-	TGTGCCTGTAGAAGAGTCATTGGGGGACCGCAAGAGACCCAGTACTTC	CACRRVIGGPQETQYF
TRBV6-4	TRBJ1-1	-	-	TGTGCCAGCAGTGTGAGACGCACTGAAGCTTTCTTT	CASSVRRTEAFF
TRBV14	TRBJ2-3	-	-	TGTGCCAGCAGCCAAGCGACAGCGCGGGTGGATACGCAGTATTTT	CASSQATARVDTQYF
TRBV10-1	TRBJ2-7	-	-	TGCGCCAGCAGCGGGGTAGGGGCCGGCGAGCAGTACTTC	CASSGVGAGEQYF
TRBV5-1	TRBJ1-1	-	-	TGCGCCAGCAGCTTGGGTGCGGGTTACACTGAAGCTTTCTTT	CASSLGAGYTEAFF
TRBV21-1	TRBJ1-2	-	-	TGTGCCAGCAGCGACCAAGTAGGGGCGGGGGACTATGGCTACACCTTC	CASSDQVGAGDYGYTF
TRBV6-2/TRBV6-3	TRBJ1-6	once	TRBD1	TGTGCCAGCAGTTCACACCGGACAGGGGGTAATTCACCCCTCCACTTT	CASSSHRTGGNSPLHF
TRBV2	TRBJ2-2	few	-	TGTGCCAGCAATCGGGACGGCTACACCGGGGAGCTGTTTTTT	CASNRDGYTGELFF
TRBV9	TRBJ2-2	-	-	TGTGCCAGCAGCGTAGTTCCGGAGTCGAACACCGGGGAGCTGTTTTTT	CASSVVPESNTGELFF
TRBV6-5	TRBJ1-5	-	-	TGTGCCAGCAGCCGACTCGACACTAATCAGCCCCAGCATTTT	CASSRLDTNQPQHF
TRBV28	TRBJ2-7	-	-	TGTGCCACCCGAGGGGGTGGAGGGACTTCCTCCTACGAGCAGTACTTC	CATRGGGGTSSYEQYF